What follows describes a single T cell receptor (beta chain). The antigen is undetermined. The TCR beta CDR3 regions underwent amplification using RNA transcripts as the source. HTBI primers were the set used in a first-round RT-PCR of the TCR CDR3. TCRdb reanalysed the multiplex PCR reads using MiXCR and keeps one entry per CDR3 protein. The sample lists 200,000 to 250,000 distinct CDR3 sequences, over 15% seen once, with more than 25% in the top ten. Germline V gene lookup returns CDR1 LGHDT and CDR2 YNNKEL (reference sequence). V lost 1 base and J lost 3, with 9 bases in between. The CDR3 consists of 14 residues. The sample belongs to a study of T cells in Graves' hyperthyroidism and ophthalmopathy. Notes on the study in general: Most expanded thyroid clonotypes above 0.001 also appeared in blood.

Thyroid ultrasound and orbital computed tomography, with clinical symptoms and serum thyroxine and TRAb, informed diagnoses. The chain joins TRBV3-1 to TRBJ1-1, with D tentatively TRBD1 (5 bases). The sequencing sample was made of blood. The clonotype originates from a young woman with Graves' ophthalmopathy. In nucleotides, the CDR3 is TGTGCCAGCAGCCAAGGGGCCAGGGACACTGAAGCTTTCTTT. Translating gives CASSQGARDTEAFF.